The 28 T cell receptor beta chains below all came from one sample that was sequenced in a study of cytomegalovirus exposure and HLA in healthy donors. With 60 Vbeta and 13 Jbeta primers, the PCR was carried out. Here immunoSEQ multiplex PCR was the method, and the copy in TCRdb shows in-frame clones only, minus some. The sample shows about 93,000 clones, under 85% of them seen only once. The sequenced sample was PBMCs. The receptors were sampled from a woman in her forties in good health and CMV-seronegative.

The chain combines TRBV27 with TRBJ1-1, with a tentative D call TRBD1 (6 bases). V lost 4 bases to trimming and J lost 1 base, with 10 bases between them. The length of the CDR3 is 14 residues. In germline, CDR1 is MNHEY, CDR2 SMNVEV (reference sequence). The CDR3 DNA is TGTGCCAGCAGTTCACAGGGATCGAACACTGAAGCTTTCTTT. It encodes CASSSQGSNTEAFF.

The chain combines TRBV5-1 with TRBJ2-5; D uncertain. This CDR3 spans 14 amino acids. Germline-derived CDR1 and CDR2 are SGHRS and YFSETQ. With 4 bases removed from V and 2 bases from J, the gap between germline ends came to 12 bases. DNA for the CDR3: TGCGCCAGCAGCCCCCCAACAAATCAAGAGACCCAGTACTTC. It specifies CASSPPTNQETQYF. The entire variable domain, with the rest obtained from reference TRBV5-1 and TRBJ2-5, is as follows: KAGVTQTPRYLIKTRGQQVTLSCSPISGHRSVSWYQQTPGQGLQFLFEYFSETQRNKGNFPGRFSGRQFSNSRSEMNVSTLELGDSALYLCASSPPTNQETQYFGPGTRLLVL.

This chain uses TRBV15 with TRBJ1-2; 7 bases agree with TRBD1. V lost 1 base to trimming and J lost 0 bases; unmatched junction nucleotides: 8. The CDR3 totals 17 residues. The germline V gene encodes CDR1 LNHNV and CDR2 YYDKDF (reference sequence). The CDR3 nucleotides are TGTGCCACCAGCAGAGTGACAGGGCCAGCAGCTAACTATGGCTACACCTTC. This translates into CATSRVTGPAANYGYTF.

The V and J genes are TRBV23-1 and TRBJ1-1, with 7 bases aligning to TRBD1. Being an ORF, TRBV23-1 has a function that is uncertain. The V and J ends lost 1 base and 0 bases, in that order; junction bases with no gene match: 8. The CDR3 sequence is 17 residues long. DNA for the CDR3: TGCGCCAGCAGTCAATACCGACAGGGTATAGTGAACACTGAAGCTTTCTTT. The encoded protein is CASSQYRQGIVNTEAFF.

Only a few counts were recorded for this clone. This sequence joins TRBV27 and TRBJ2-2; maybe TRBD1 (5 bases). The CDR3 totals 15 residues. Trimming left V 5 bases short and J 2 bases short, with 12 bases between. Looked up from germline, CDR1 is MNHEY and CDR2 is SMNVEV (reference sequence). In DNA form, the CDR3 reads TGTGCCAGCAGTCCCCCTCAGGGAAACACCGGGGAGCTGTTTTTT. It encodes CASSPPQGNTGELFF.

The chain employs TRBV2 and TRBJ1-4; tentatively, D is TRBD1 (6 bases). CDR3 length: 13 residues. Trimming removed 9 bases at V and 3 bases at J, with 11 bases between. Germline assignment: CDR1 SNHLY and CDR2 FYNNEI. The CDR3 here is CASSTGSNEKLFF. The CDR3 nucleotides read TGTGCCAGTTCCACAGGGTCTAATGAAAAACTGTTTTTT.

The V and J genes are TRBV27 and TRBJ2-1, with D perhaps matching TRBD2 (6 bases). Per the germline V gene, CDR1 is MNHEY and CDR2 is SMNVEV (reference sequence). The CDR3 sequence is 14 residues long. The V gene lost 6 bases and the J gene lost 11 bases, with 20 bases spanning the gap. This CDR3 reads CASREGTARLKQFF. In DNA, the CDR3 is TGTGCCAGCAGGGAGGGGACGGCTCGCCTAAAGCAGTTCTTC.

The rearrangement links TRBV7-2 to TRBJ2-2; D is uncertain. The CDR3 sequence is 15 residues long. The germline V and J ends were trimmed by 2 bases and 0 bases, with 7 bases remaining between them. The germline gives CDR1 SGHTA, CDR2 FQGNSA. CDR3 amino acids: CASSLQRTNTGELFF. CDR3 DNA sequence: TGTGCCAGCAGCTTACAGCGAACGAACACCGGGGAGCTGTTTTTT. Variable domain in full (rest from reference TRBV7-2 and TRBJ2-2): GAGVSQSPSNKVTEKGKDVELRCDPISGHTALYWYRQSLGQGLEFLIYFQGNSAPDKSGLPSDRFSAERTGGSVSTLTIQRTQQEDSAVYLCASSLQRTNTGELFFGEGSRLTVL.

V is TRBV28 and J is TRBJ2-1; 8 bases line up with TRBD2. The ends lost 2 bases at V and 8 bases at J; junction bases unmatched: 5. This CDR3 has 14 amino acids. Germline assignment: CDR1 MDHEN and CDR2 SYDVKM. In nucleotides, the CDR3 is TGTGCCAGCAGTTTAGCGGGGGGATACCATGAGCAGTTCTTC. It specifies CASSLAGGYHEQFF.

The V gene is TRBV14, the J gene TRBJ2-1; 9 bases match TRBD2. Germline lookup yields CDR1 SGHDN and CDR2 FVKESK. The CDR3 extends over 18 amino acids. Trimming at V came to 0 bases and at J to 5 bases, leaving 11 bases not matched to a gene. In nucleotides, the CDR3 is TGTGCCAGCAGCCAAGAACCCCCACTAGCGGGCATCGACAATGAGCAGTTCTTC. It translates to CASSQEPPLAGIDNEQFF.

The CDR3 loop is CATSSALGIRGRRGYTF. In DNA, the CDR3 is TGTGCCACCAGCAGTGCCCTCGGTATACGGGGGAGACGTGGCTACACCTTC. The rearrangement joins TRBV15 to TRBJ1-2; D may be TRBD1 (5 bases). The CDR3 length is 17 residues. Germline V gives CDR1 LNHNV, CDR2 YYDKDF (reference sequence). Trimming removed 3 bases from V and 7 bases from J, with 24 bases in between.

The CDR3 sequence is CASSLVQGALSTEAFF. In DNA form, the CDR3 reads TGTGCCAGCAGCCTCGTTCAGGGGGCCCTCAGCACTGAAGCTTTCTTT. This chain links TRBV28 with TRBJ1-1, with 8 bases identical to TRBD1. The CDR3 is 16 residues long. Germline V CDR1 and CDR2: MDHEN, SYDVKM. V shed 6 bases and J 4 bases; nucleotides not matched to a gene: 13.

V gene TRBV12-5 combines with J gene TRBJ2-3; 9 bases agree with TRBD2. V was clipped by 1 base and J by 1 base; unmatched bases: 0. CDR1 is LGHNT, CDR2 FRNRAP, per germline. CDR3 length: 15 amino acids. The CDR3 DNA reads TGTGCTAGTGGTTTGGGACTAGCGGGCACAGATACGCAGTATTTT. Amino acids: CASGLGLAGTDTQYF.

V is TRBV10-2 and J is TRBJ2-7; 15 nucleotides agree with TRBD2. Per the germline V gene, CDR1 is WSHSY and CDR2 is SAAADI. This CDR3 is 15 amino acids long. V shed 6 bases and J 4 bases; nucleotides not matched to a gene: 4. This chain's CDR3 is CASRVGTSGRYEQYF. The CDR3 coding sequence is TGCGCCAGCAGGGTTGGGACTAGCGGGAGGTACGAGCAGTACTTC.

CDR3 residues: CASSPPGSAVNEQFF. CDR3 nucleotide sequence: TGTGCCAGCAGCCCCCCGGGGTCAGCCGTAAATGAGCAGTTCTTC. V usage is TRBV5-4 and J usage is TRBJ2-1; D is perhaps TRBD2 (5 bases). Germline V gives CDR1 SGHNT, CDR2 YYREEE (reference sequence). Trimming took 4 bases from V and 7 from J, leaving 18 bases between them. This CDR3 comprises 15 residues.

The V gene is TRBV15, the J gene TRBJ2-7, with 10 bases that match TRBD2. The CDR3 length is 18 residues. Germline V CDR1 and CDR2: LNHNV, YYDKDF (reference sequence). V was pared by 0 bases and J by 4 bases, with 12 bases of the junction left unmatched. The CDR3 is CATSRDLPSSGSFYEQYF. As DNA, the CDR3 is TGTGCCACCAGCAGAGATCTCCCCTCTAGCGGGAGTTTTTACGAGCAGTACTTC.

The table lists this clone with a few counts. The chain uses TRBV30 and TRBJ1-5; the match to TRBD1 covers 7 bases. V lost 2 bases and J lost 1; bases outside the gene matches: 5. CDR3 length equals 15 residues. The V gene's germline CDR1 is GTSNPN and CDR2 SVGIG (reference sequence). CDR3 in amino acids: CAWSNKGASNQPQHF. CDR3 bases: TGTGCCTGGAGTAATAAGGGGGCCAGCAATCAGCCCCAGCATTTT.

The rearrangement joins TRBV9 to TRBJ1-1; D is possibly TRBD1 (5 bases). Germline-derived CDR1 and CDR2 are SGDLS and YYNGEE. Trimming left V 5 bases short and J 5 bases short, with 22 bases between. The CDR3 runs to 16 residues. CDR3 DNA sequence: TGTGCCAGCAGTCACGGTCTTAGGGGCGCGAGGACTGAAGCTTTCTTT. This encodes CASSHGLRGARTEAFF.

CDR3 nucleotides: TGCAGCGTTGGGGCAGTGGGCAATCAGCCCCAGCATTTT. Residues: CSVGAVGNQPQHF. The rearrangement links TRBV29-1 to TRBJ1-5, with D hard to call. Germline CDR1 reads SQVTM; CDR2 reads ANQGSEA. V was cut by 4 bases and J by 2 bases, with 9 bases left in between. The CDR3 covers 13 residues.

This rearrangement joins TRBV11-2 to TRBJ1-4; no clear D gene. The germline gives CDR1 SGHAT, CDR2 FQNNGV. CDR3 length equals 16 residues. V was clipped by 5 bases and J by 0 bases, with 13 bases between them. The CDR3 region has the DNA TGTGCCAGCAGCCCCCGGTACGGTGCAACTAATGAAAAACTGTTTTTT. Its protein is CASSPRYGATNEKLFF.

The chain has TRBV6-4 and TRBJ1-2; TRBD1 agrees at 7 bases. The J segment lost 5 bases and the V segment lost 4 bases, leaving 4 bases of the junction unmatched. This CDR3 region has 13 residues. Germline loops: CDR1 MRHNA, CDR2 SNTAGT. CDR3 sequence reads: CASSAPGGYGYTF. The CDR3 bases are TGTGCCAGCAGTGCCCCAGGGGGTTATGGCTACACCTTC.

The V gene is TRBV10-3, the J gene TRBJ2-5, with D possibly TRBD1 on 5 matching bases. CDR1 ENHRY and CDR2 SYGVKD come from the germline V gene. Trimming left V 9 bases short and J 2 bases short, with 16 bases between. The CDR3 loop spans 14 amino acids. CDR3 in DNA: TGTGCCATAGCTGACAGCAACATACAAGAGACCCAGTACTTC. Translation: CAIADSNIQETQYF.

V is TRBV4-2 and J is TRBJ2-7, with 7 bases identical to TRBD1. V was pared by 6 bases and J by 6 bases, with 14 bases of the junction left unmatched. This CDR3 spans 15 amino acids. The V gene's germline CDR1 is LGHNA and CDR2 YNFKEQ. CDR3 region: CASRPAPGTEGEQYF. CDR3 sequence (DNA): TGTGCCAGCAGACCTGCCCCCGGGACAGAGGGCGAGCAGTACTTC.

The gene calls are TRBV9 and TRBJ2-1; possible D gene TRBD2, 6 bases. CDR3 length: 12 residues. The germline V gene encodes CDR1 SGDLS and CDR2 YYNGEE. V was pared by 5 bases and J by 12 bases, with 15 bases between. CDR3 sequence reads: CASSKGTLGQFF. The CDR3 DNA reads as TGTGCCAGCAGTAAAGGGACTCTCGGGCAGTTCTTC.

This sequence joins TRBV14 and TRBJ2-2, with 8 bases identical to TRBD1. The V gene's germline CDR1 is SGHDN and CDR2 FVKESK. The CDR3 consists of 16 residues. V lost 4 bases, J lost 0 bases, and 4 bases stayed unmatched. The CDR3 loop reads CASSLRTGTNTGELFF. The CDR3 nucleotides are TGTGCCAGCAGCCTTCGGACAGGGACGAACACCGGGGAGCTGTTTTTT.

The J gene is TRBJ2-5, the V gene TRBV12-5; TRBD1 matches 9 bases. The CDR3 loop spans 16 amino acids. CDR1 is LGHNT, CDR2 FRNRAP, per germline. V dropped 1 base and J dropped 2; count of bases not matched to a gene: 5. The DNA for the CDR3 is TGTGCTAGTGGTTTGGGCGGGACAGGGAGGCAAGAGACCCAGTACTTC. This translates into CASGLGGTGRQETQYF. The full variable domain, its missing parts supplied by reference TRBV12-5 and TRBJ2-5, is DARVTQTPRHKVTEMGQEVTMRCQPILGHNTVFWYRQTMMQGLELLAYFRNRAPLDDSGMPKDRFSAEMPDATLATLKIQPSEPRDSAVYFCASGLGGTGRQETQYFGPGTRLLVL.

In this sample, this clone turned up once. The J gene is TRBJ1-1, the V gene TRBV18, with TRBD1 matching 9 bases. The CDR3 consists of 13 residues. V gave up 2 bases and J gave up 7 bases; unmatched junction bases: 2. Germline lookup yields CDR1 KGHSH and CDR2 LQKENI. In DNA form, the CDR3 reads TGTGCCAGCTCACCAAGACAGGGGGGTGAAGCTTTCTTT. Protein product: CASSPRQGGEAFF. Combining the CDR3 with reference TRBV18 and TRBJ1-1 gives the whole variable domain NAGVMQNPRHLVRRRGQEARLRCSPMKGHSHVYWYRQLPEEGLKFMVYLQKENIIDESGMPKERFSAEFPKEGPSILRIQQVVRGDSAAYFCASSPRQGGEAFFGQGTRLTVV.

The rearrangement uses TRBV9 and TRBJ2-6, with D hard to call. The V end was cut by 0 bases, the J end by 2 bases, with 3 bases between. This CDR3 contains 14 residues. CDR1 and CDR2 from the germline V gene are SGDLS and YYNGEE. CDR3 sequence reads: CASSVATGANVLTF. The CDR3 bases are TGTGCCAGCAGCGTAGCTACTGGGGCCAACGTCCTGACTTTC.